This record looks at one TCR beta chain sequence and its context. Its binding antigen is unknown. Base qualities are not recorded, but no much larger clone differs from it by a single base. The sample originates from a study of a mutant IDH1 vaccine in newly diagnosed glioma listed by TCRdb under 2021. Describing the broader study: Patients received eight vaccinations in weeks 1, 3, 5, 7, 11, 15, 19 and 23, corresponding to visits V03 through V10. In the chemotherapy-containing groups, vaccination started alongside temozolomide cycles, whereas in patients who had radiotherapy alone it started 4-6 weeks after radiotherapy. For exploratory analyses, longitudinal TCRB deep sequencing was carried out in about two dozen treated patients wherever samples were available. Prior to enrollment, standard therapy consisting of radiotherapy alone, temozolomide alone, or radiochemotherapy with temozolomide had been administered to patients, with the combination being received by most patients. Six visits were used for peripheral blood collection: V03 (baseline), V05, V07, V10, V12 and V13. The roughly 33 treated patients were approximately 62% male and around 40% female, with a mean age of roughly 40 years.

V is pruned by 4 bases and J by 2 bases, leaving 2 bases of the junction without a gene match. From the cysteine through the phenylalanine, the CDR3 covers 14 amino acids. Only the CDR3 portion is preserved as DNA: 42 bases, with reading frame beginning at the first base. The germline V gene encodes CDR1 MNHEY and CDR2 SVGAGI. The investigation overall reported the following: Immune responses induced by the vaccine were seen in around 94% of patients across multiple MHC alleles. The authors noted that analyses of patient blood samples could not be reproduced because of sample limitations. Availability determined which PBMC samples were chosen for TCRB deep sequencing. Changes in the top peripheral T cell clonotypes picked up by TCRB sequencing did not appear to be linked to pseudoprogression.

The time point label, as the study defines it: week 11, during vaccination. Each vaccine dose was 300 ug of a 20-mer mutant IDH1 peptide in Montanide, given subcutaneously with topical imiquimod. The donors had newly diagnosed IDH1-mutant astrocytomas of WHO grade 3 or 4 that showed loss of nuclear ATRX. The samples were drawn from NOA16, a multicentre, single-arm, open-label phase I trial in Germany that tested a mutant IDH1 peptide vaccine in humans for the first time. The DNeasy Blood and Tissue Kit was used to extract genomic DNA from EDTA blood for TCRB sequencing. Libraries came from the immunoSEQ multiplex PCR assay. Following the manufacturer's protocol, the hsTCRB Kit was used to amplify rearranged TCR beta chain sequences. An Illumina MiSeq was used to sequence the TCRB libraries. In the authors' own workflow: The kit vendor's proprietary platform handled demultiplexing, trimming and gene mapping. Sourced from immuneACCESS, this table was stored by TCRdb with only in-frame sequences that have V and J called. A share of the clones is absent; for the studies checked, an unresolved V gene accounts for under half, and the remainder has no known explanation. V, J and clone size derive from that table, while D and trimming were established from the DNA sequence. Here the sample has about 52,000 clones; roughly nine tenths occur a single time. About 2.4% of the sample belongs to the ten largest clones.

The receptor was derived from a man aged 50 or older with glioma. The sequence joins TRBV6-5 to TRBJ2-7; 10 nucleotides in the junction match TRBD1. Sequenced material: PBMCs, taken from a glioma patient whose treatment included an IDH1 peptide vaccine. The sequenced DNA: TGTGCCAGCAGTTTAGGGACAGGGGCCTACGAGCAGTACTTC. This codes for CASSLGTGAYEQYF.